These T cell receptor beta chains were read from a single sample in a study of T cells in Graves' hyperthyroidism and ophthalmopathy. TCRdb fed the multiplex PCR reads into MiXCR, producing one record per CDR3 protein. The data contain hundreds of thousands of distinct CDR3 sequences, roughly a third of them singletons. Sequenced sample: blood. The receptor source for this set is a woman between 40 and 55 years old with Graves' hyperthyroidism. The CDR3 runs from the conserved cysteine through the conserved F or W. The order of the fields is CDR3 length, J gene, D gene, clone size, V gene, CDR3 protein, CDR3 DNA. D genes are given only for firm matches. Not all rows give a size; the values are once, few, many and, for expanded clones, a class.

10,TRBJ2-3,NA,NA,TRBV29-1,CSVEEITQYF,TGCAGCGTTGAGGAAATCACGCAGTATTTT
18,TRBJ1-1,NA,NA,TRBV15,CATSRDSSLIVTNTEAFF,TGTGCCACCAGCAGAGATTCGAGCCTAATCGTCACGAACACTGAAGCTTTCTTT
16,TRBJ2-7,NA,NA,TRBV14,CASSQRVGARPYEQYF,TGTGCCAGCAGCCAAAGGGTGGGGGCGCGTCCCTACGAGCAGTACTTC
12,TRBJ2-2,NA,many,TRBV20-1,CSAAGDTGELFF,TGCAGTGCGGCTGGAGACACCGGGGAGCTGTTTTTT
14,TRBJ1-1,TRBD1,many,TRBV25-1,CASRVDRGYTEAFF,TGTGCCAGCAGGGTGGACAGGGGGTACACTGAAGCTTTCTTT
13,TRBJ1-1,NA,NA,TRBV25-1,CASLRAVNTEAFF,TGTGCCAGCCTCAGGGCGGTGAACACTGAAGCTTTCTTT
13,TRBJ2-5,TRBD1,many,TRBV10-3,CAISGNRGETQYF,TGTGCCATCAGTGGCAACAGGGGCGAGACCCAGTACTTC
16,TRBJ2-1,TRBD2,NA,TRBV7-2,CASSPQGLAGVGEQFF,TGTGCCAGCAGCCCCCAGGGACTAGCGGGAGTCGGTGAGCAGTTCTTC
14,TRBJ2-5,TRBD2,many,TRBV25-1,CASSESGGGGTQYF,TGTGCCAGCAGTGAATCGGGAGGCGGAGGGACCCAGTACTTC
16,TRBJ2-7,NA,few,TRBV4-3,CASSQGPPTVLHEQYF,TGCGCCAGCAGCCAAGGTCCCCCCACGGTGCTCCACGAGCAGTACTTC
15,TRBJ2-2,NA,NA,TRBV7-2,CASSRTPANTGELFF,TGTGCCAGCAGCCGGACACCAGCTAACACCGGGGAGCTGTTTTTT
13,TRBJ1-1,NA,few,TRBV13,CASSLLRSTEAFF,TGTGCCAGCAGCTTATTAAGATCCACTGAAGCTTTCTTT
13,TRBJ2-5,NA,NA,TRBV7-8,CASTSALQETQYF,TGTGCCAGCACTTCAGCCCTACAAGAGACCCAGTACTTC
14,TRBJ1-2,TRBD1,many,TRBV10-3,CAIRFETGGRGYTF,TGTGCCATCAGGTTTGAGACAGGGGGCCGAGGCTACACCTTC
12,TRBJ1-2,NA,many,TRBV12-3/TRBV12-4,CASVPLNYGYTF,TGTGCCAGCGTCCCGCTTAACTATGGCTACACCTTC
17,TRBJ2-5,TRBD1,many,TRBV11-2,CASSLTPSGTGQETQYF,TGTGCCAGCAGCTTAACGCCTTCCGGGACAGGACAAGAGACCCAGTACTTC
17,TRBJ1-5,NA,NA,TRBV6-5,CASSHIPGLARDQPQHF,TGTGCCAGCAGTCACATCCCCGGGCTAGCCCGGGATCAGCCCCAGCATTTT
15,TRBJ2-7,TRBD2,few,TRBV18,CASSPGGRRTYEQYF,TGTGCCAGCTCACCGGGCGGGAGACGAACCTACGAGCAGTACTTC
13,TRBJ2-7,NA,many,TRBV12-3/TRBV12-4,CASSSDRRGEQYF,TGTGCCAGCAGTTCGGACAGACGAGGCGAGCAGTACTTC
15,TRBJ1-6,NA,many,TRBV20-1,CSAISRGRVNSPLHF,TGCAGTGCCATCTCCCGGGGCAGGGTGAATTCACCCCTCCACTTT
14,TRBJ1-1,TRBD1,many,TRBV5-1,CASSYAGGQVGAFF,TGCGCCAGCAGCTATGCAGGGGGCCAGGTTGGAGCTTTCTTT
13,TRBJ1-1,NA,NA,TRBV6-4,CASSEQDGTEALF,TGTGCCAGCAGTGAACAGGATGGCACTGAAGCTCTCTTT
15,TRBJ2-7,TRBD1,many,TRBV20-1,CSARVPTARQGKQYF,TGCAGTGCTAGAGTTCCGACAGCCCGACAGGGGAAGCAGTACTTC
17,TRBJ1-3,NA,NA,TRBV5-4,CASSLAGVRGSGNTIYF,TGTGCCAGCAGCTTGGCAGGGGTTAGGGGCTCTGGAAACACCATATATTTT
14,TRBJ1-2,NA,few,TRBV5-5,CASSLARGVRGYTF,TGTGCCAGCAGCTTGGCTCGGGGAGTGCGTGGCTACACCTTC
12,TRBJ1-2,NA,many,TRBV7-9,CASSIDRYGYTF,TGTGCCAGCAGCATCGACCGCTATGGCTACACCTTC
18,TRBJ1-5,TRBD1,NA,TRBV10-3,CASRPTQGAFTSNQPQHF,TGTGCCAGCAGACCTACACAGGGGGCTTTTACAAGCAATCAGCCCCAGCATTTT
13,TRBJ1-5,NA,NA,TRBV19,CASSIDTSQPQHF,TGTGCCAGTAGTATAGACACTTCCCAGCCCCAGCATTTT
16,TRBJ2-7,NA,many,TRBV20-1,CSALPPGREGMGEQYF,TGCAGTGCTCTCCCCCCCGGGCGGGAAGGGATGGGAGAGCAGTACTTC
14,TRBJ2-7,NA,many,TRBV19,CASKSGGKSSEQYF,TGTGCCAGTAAGAGTGGCGGCAAATCCAGCGAGCAGTACTTC
15,TRBJ1-5,TRBD1,NA,TRBV3-1,CASSQEDRVDQPQHF,TGTGCCAGCAGCCAAGAGGACAGGGTAGATCAGCCCCAGCATTTT
13,TRBJ1-2,TRBD1,NA,TRBV19,CASGPTGLGGYTF,TGTGCCAGCGGCCCGACAGGGCTGGGAGGCTACACCTTC
14,TRBJ1-1,NA,NA,TRBV24-1,CASSHFGGNTEAFF,TGTGCCAGCAGTCACTTCGGGGGGAACACTGAAGCTTTCTTT
16,TRBJ2-7,TRBD2,many,TRBV10-3,CAISEVAGEAGTEQYF,TGTGCCATCAGTGAGGTGGCGGGGGAGGCGGGGACCGAGCAGTACTTC
17,TRBJ2-7,TRBD1,NA,TRBV2,CASSDWGLTGGTYEQYF,TGTGCCAGCAGTGATTGGGGATTGACAGGGGGCACCTACGAGCAGTACTTC
15,TRBJ1-1,NA,NA,TRBV25-1,CASSEFQGSNTEAFF,TGTGCCAGCAGTGAATTTCAGGGGAGCAACACTGAAGCTTTCTTT
12,TRBJ1-2,NA,many,TRBV5-1,CASSLLPGGYTF,TGCGCCAGCAGCTTGCTTCCCGGTGGCTACACCTTC
15,TRBJ1-6,NA,many,TRBV7-9,CASSGSGTFGSPLHF,TGTGCCAGCAGCGGATCCGGGACATTTGGTTCACCCCTCCACTTT
15,TRBJ1-1,NA,few,TRBV15,CATSRVRQPNTEAFF,TGTGCCACCAGCAGAGTGAGACAGCCTAACACTGAAGCTTTCTTT
12,TRBJ2-7,NA,many,TRBV7-8,CASSSFSYEQYF,TGTGCCAGCAGCTCTTTCAGCTACGAGCAGTACTTC
16,TRBJ1-4,NA,NA,TRBV6-6,CASRNPGGNAREKLFF,TGTGCCAGCAGGAATCCCGGCGGGAATGCCAGGGAAAAACTGTTTTTT
15,TRBJ2-6,NA,few,TRBV10-3,CASSPSGSGANVLTF,TGTGCCAGCTCACCTTCCGGATCTGGGGCCAACGTCCTGACTTTC
13,TRBJ2-7,NA,NA,TRBV6-5,CATNWRNLPEQYF,TGTGCCACCAATTGGAGGAACTTGCCCGAGCAGTACTTC
15,TRBJ2-7,NA,NA,TRBV25-1,CASSASGTPAYEQYF,TGTGCCAGCAGTGCATCCGGGACACCCGCCTACGAGCAGTACTTC
14,TRBJ1-2,NA,many,TRBV15,CATSRSVGNYGYTF,TGTGCCACCAGCAGATCCGTCGGAAACTATGGCTACACCTTC
16,TRBJ2-7,NA,NA,TRBV10-3,CAISEVTRSGLHEQYF,TGTGCCATCAGTGAGGTCACTAGATCGGGGCTACACGAGCAGTACTTC
14,TRBJ2-7,NA,many,TRBV7-9,CASSARRDQDEQYF,TGTGCCAGCAGCGCAAGGAGAGACCAGGACGAGCAGTACTTC
13,TRBJ1-2,NA,NA,TRBV7-9,CASSFFREYGYTF,TGTGCCAGCAGCTTTTTCAGAGAGTATGGCTACACCTTC
13,TRBJ1-3,NA,NA,TRBV9,CASGHLSGNTIYF,TGTGCCAGCGGACACCTCTCTGGAAACACCATATATTTT
16,TRBJ1-4,NA,NA,TRBV19,CASSNLGGHFNEKLFF,TGTGCCAGTAGTAATCTCGGGGGACACTTTAATGAAAAACTGTTTTTT
14,TRBJ1-1,NA,few,TRBV19,CASSLRQPNTEAFF,TGTGCCAGTAGTCTTCGACAGCCGAACACTGAAGCTTTCTTT
14,TRBJ2-7,TRBD1,many,TRBV7-9,CASSETGDIHEQYF,TGTGCCAGCAGCGAGACAGGGGACATCCACGAGCAGTACTTC
15,TRBJ2-7,TRBD2,NA,TRBV7-9,CASSPLAGDGGDWYF,TGTGCCAGCAGCCCTCTAGCGGGAGATGGCGGGGATTGGTACTTC